The clone carrying this T cell receptor beta chain was observed many times. The data belong to a study of Graves' ophthalmopathy and Graves' hyperthyroidism. Amplification from RNA transcripts yielded the TCR beta CDR3 regions. Second-round multiplex PCR followed a first-round RT-PCR using HTBI primers. TCRdb re-derived calls from the multiplex PCR reads in MiXCR, one entry per CDR3 protein. The sample includes more than 300,000 distinct CDR3 sequences, approximately 18% seen only once; the top ten take 2% to 3%. The CDR3 has 14 residues. Germline V gives CDR1 MNHEY, CDR2 SMNVEV (reference sequence). V was clipped by 3 bases and J by 7 bases; unmatched bases: 2.

The sequence derives from an adult woman with stable Graves' hyperthyroidism. The rearrangement links TRBV27 to TRBJ2-5; TRBD2 agrees at 13 bases. Sequencing was performed on peripheral blood. Here the CDR3 reads CASSLTSGRRTQYF. The DNA of the CDR3 is TGTGCCAGCAGTTTGACTAGCGGGAGGAGGACCCAGTACTTC.